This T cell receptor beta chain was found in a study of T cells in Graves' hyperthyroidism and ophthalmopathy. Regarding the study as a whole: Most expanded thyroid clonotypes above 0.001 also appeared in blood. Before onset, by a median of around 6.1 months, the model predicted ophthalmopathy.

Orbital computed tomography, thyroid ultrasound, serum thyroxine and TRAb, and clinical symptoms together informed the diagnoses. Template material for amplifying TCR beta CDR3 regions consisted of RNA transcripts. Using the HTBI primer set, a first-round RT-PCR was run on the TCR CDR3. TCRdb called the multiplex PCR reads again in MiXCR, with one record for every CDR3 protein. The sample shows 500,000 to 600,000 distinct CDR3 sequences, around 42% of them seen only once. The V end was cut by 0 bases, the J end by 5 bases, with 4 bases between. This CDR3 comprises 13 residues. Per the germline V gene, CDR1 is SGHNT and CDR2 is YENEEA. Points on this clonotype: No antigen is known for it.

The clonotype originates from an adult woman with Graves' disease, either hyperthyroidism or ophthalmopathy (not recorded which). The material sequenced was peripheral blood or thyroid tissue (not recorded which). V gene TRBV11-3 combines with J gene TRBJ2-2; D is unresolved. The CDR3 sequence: CASSLESTGELFF. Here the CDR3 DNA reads TGTGCCAGCAGCTTAGAATCGACCGGGGAGCTGTTTTTT.